What follows are 26 T cell receptor beta chains derived from one specimen sequenced in a study of vaccination and CD4 T cells after COVID-19. For these receptors, no antigen is known. Sequencing of DNA taken from cultured CD4+ T cells relied on the Oncomine TCR Beta short-read assay. One entry per CDR3 protein, called by TCRdb with MiXCR from the PCR reads. The sample holds fewer than 4,500 distinct CDR3 sequences, approximately 16% seen once. The treatment was: approximately 11-day PBMC culture with coronavirus spike peptide pools or control peptides (ViraFEST assay). Sequencing was carried out using CD4+ T cells from blood, cultured in vitro. The origin of the receptors is a human donor who had recovered from COVID-19.

This clonotype showed up just a few times. The chain combines TRBV5-4 with TRBJ2-1, with TRBD2 matching 7 bases. The germline CDR1 and CDR2 sequences are SGHNT and YYREEE (reference sequence). CDR3 length equals 15 residues. V lost 0 bases to trimming and J lost 3 bases; unmatched junction nucleotides: 3. CDR3 bases: TGTGCCAGCAGCTTGGGGGAGGGCTACTACAATGAGCAGTTCTTC. Its protein is CASSLGEGYYNEQFF.

This chain links TRBV20-1 with TRBJ1-3; perhaps TRBD1 as D (6 bases). V was cut by 4 bases and J by 3 bases, with 19 bases left in between. In germline, CDR1 is DFQATT, CDR2 SNEGSKA (reference sequence). This CDR3 region has 16 residues. The CDR3 region is CSAIAGTTGFGNTIYF. DNA for the CDR3: TGCAGTGCTATCGCCGGGACAACCGGCTTTGGAAACACCATATATTTT.

This chain uses TRBV6-1 with TRBJ2-1; the match to TRBD2 covers 10 bases. V lost 6 bases and J lost 3; bases outside the gene matches: 8. CDR1 is MNHNS and CDR2 is SASEGT in the germline V gene. This CDR3 spans 16 amino acids. For the CDR3, the DNA is TGTGCCAGCAGCTCCTCTAGCGGGGGACTCTACAATGAGCAGTTCTTC. It yields the protein CASSSSSGGLYNEQFF.

V and J are TRBV6-1 and TRBJ2-3; D remains unclear. Trimming left V 1 base short and J 4 bases short, with 15 bases between. This CDR3 spans 16 amino acids. Per the germline V gene, CDR1 is MNHNS and CDR2 is SASEGT. DNA of the CDR3: TGTGCCAGCAGTGAAGTCCGGGCAATTGGATCAGATACGCAGTATTTT. Residues: CASSEVRAIGSDTQYF.

The chain couples TRBV5-1 to TRBJ1-2; no firm D call. V lost 0 bases to trimming and J lost 4 bases, with 10 bases between them. Per germline, CDR1 SGHRS and CDR2 YFSETQ. This CDR3 has 14 residues. DNA for the CDR3: TGCGCCAGCAGCTTGGATACCCTCAGCTATGGCTACACCTTC. Protein product: CASSLDTLSYGYTF.

This clonotype was seen once. This sequence joins TRBV7-3 and TRBJ1-3; D is perhaps TRBD1 (5 bases). The CDR3 length is 17 residues. CDR1 and CDR2 (germline): SGHTA, FQGTGA. Deletions cut 7 bases from V and 0 bases from J, with 19 bases between. The CDR3 loop is CASNPNDSYFSGNTIYF. CDR3 DNA: TGTGCCAGCAATCCGAACGACAGCTATTTCTCTGGAAACACCATATATTTT.

This clonotype was recorded a few times. This chain joins TRBV20-1 and TRBJ2-3, with TRBD2 matching over 8 bases. Germline V gene sequence: CDR1 DFQATT, CDR2 SNEGSKA (reference sequence). CDR3 size: 16 residues. The J segment lost 0 bases and the V segment lost 4 bases, leaving 9 bases of the junction unmatched. The CDR3 here is CSAMGSSGGSTDTQYF. The DNA of the CDR3 is TGCAGTGCTATGGGCTCCAGCGGGGGTAGCACAGATACGCAGTATTTT.

Only a few counts were recorded for this clonotype. The rearrangement links TRBV30 to TRBJ2-4; 14 positions match TRBD2. The junction had 9 bases not matched to a gene; V was cut back by 3 bases and J by 8 bases. Germline CDR1 is GTSNPN and CDR2 is SVGIG (reference sequence). There are 16 residues in the CDR3. As DNA, the CDR3 is TGTGCCTGGAGCCCAGGACTAGCGGGGGGCGGGGACATTCAGTACTTC. Amino acid sequence: CAWSPGLAGGGDIQYF.

The table lists this clonotype with a few counts. The chain uses TRBV5-5 and TRBJ2-7; 9 positions match TRBD1. Trimming took 4 bases from V and 0 from J; bases not matched to a gene: 11. This CDR3 region has 17 residues. Per the germline V gene, CDR1 is SGHKS and CDR2 is YYEKEE (reference sequence). The chain's CDR3 is CASSLRDRASSSYEQYF. CDR3 nucleotide sequence: TGTGCCAGCAGCCTCCGGGACAGGGCATCAAGCTCCTACGAGCAGTACTTC.

In its sample, this clonotype was seen a few times. The rearrangement links TRBV18 to TRBJ1-6, with 10 bases fitting TRBD1. V shed 3 bases and J 8 bases; nucleotides not matched to a gene: 1. Germline lookup yields CDR1 KGHSH and CDR2 LQKENI. The CDR3 sequence is 14 residues long. This chain's CDR3 is CASSPTGGDSPLHF. CDR3 nucleotides: TGTGCCAGCTCACCGACAGGGGGCGATTCACCCCTCCACTTT.

The V gene is TRBV24-1, the J gene TRBJ1-3; the D is unclear. With 5 bases removed from V and 4 bases from J, the gap between germline ends came to 11 bases. The germline V gene encodes CDR1 KGHDR and CDR2 SFDVKD. The CDR3 loop spans 14 amino acids. CDR3: CATSGGLKGNTIYF. The CDR3 DNA reads TGTGCCACCAGTGGAGGCTTGAAGGGAAACACCATATATTTT.

Sample share makes this clonotype medium-sized. CDR3 sequence: CASSLGRQGMDGYTF. In DNA, the CDR3 is TGTGCCAGCAGCTTAGGCCGACAGGGGATGGATGGCTACACCTTC. V gene TRBV7-9 combines with J gene TRBJ1-2; 8 bases align to TRBD1. Trimming at V came to 1 base and at J to 6 bases, leaving 7 bases not matched to a gene. The CDR3 consists of 15 residues. Germline V gene sequence: CDR1 SEHNR, CDR2 FQNEAQ (reference sequence).

By proportion, this clonotype is medium-sized. The chain has TRBV2 and TRBJ1-5; no firm D call. The CDR3 is made up of 13 amino acids. Germline V gives CDR1 SNHLY, CDR2 FYNNEI. Trimming pared 7 bases from V and 7 bases from J, leaving 14 bases between. The CDR3 DNA reads as TGTGCCAGCAACCAGGTTCAAGGACAGCCCCAGCATTTT. Translated, it gives CASNQVQGQPQHF.

This clonotype turned up a few times. This chain connects TRBV19 to TRBJ1-5, with 10 nucleotides matching TRBD1. Germline V lookup: CDR1 LNHDA, CDR2 SQIVND (reference sequence). The ends lost 3 bases at V and 2 bases at J; junction bases unmatched: 1. This CDR3 region has 15 residues. CDR3 DNA: TGTGCCAGTAGTATGACAGGGGGCGGCAATCAGCCCCAGCATTTT. It is translated as CASSMTGGGNQPQHF.

CDR3 amino acids: CSVNRVMNTEAFF. The CDR3, as DNA: TGCAGCGTTAACAGGGTCATGAACACTGAAGCTTTCTTT. The chain couples TRBV29-1 to TRBJ1-1, with D possibly TRBD1 on 6 matching bases. This CDR3 has 13 residues. Germline assignment: CDR1 SQVTM and CDR2 ANQGSEA. Trimming left V 5 bases short and J 0 bases short, with 10 bases between.

This clonotype is classed as medium-sized. This sequence joins TRBV6-1 and TRBJ1-6, with D hard to call. Trimming removed 4 bases at V and 10 bases at J, with 14 bases between. CDR1 MNHNS and CDR2 SASEGT come from the germline V gene. This CDR3 is 14 amino acids long. The CDR3 coding sequence is TGTGCCAGCAGTGCCCGATTAGCGGAATCACCCCTCCACTTT. Amino acid sequence: CASSARLAESPLHF.

A few counts support this clonotype. The V gene is TRBV24-1, the J gene TRBJ2-3; the match to TRBD1 covers 12 bases. The CDR3 spans 18 residues. Germline V CDR1 and CDR2: KGHDR, SFDVKD. Losses at the gene ends were 3 bases for V and 5 bases for J; bases not matched to a gene: 11. The CDR3 bases are TGTGCCACCAGTGATGGCTGGGGACAGGGGGCGCTCAGAGATACGCAGTATTTT. The encoded protein is CATSDGWGQGALRDTQYF.

In its sample, this clonotype ranks as medium-sized. The chain employs TRBV6-1 and TRBJ2-2, with unresolved D. The CDR3 contains 15 residues. Germline loops: CDR1 MNHNS, CDR2 SASEGT. V dropped 7 bases and J dropped 0 bases, with 12 bases sitting between them. The CDR3 is CASNLLESNTGELFF. CDR3 nucleotides: TGTGCCAGCAACCTTTTGGAGTCGAACACCGGGGAGCTGTTTTTT.

This clonotype turned up a few times. This chain links TRBV30 with TRBJ2-5; 8 bases agree with TRBD2. CDR3 size: 14 residues. V shed 1 base, J shed 5 bases, and the junction held 6 bases outside the gene matches. Germline CDR1 and CDR2: GTSNPN and SVGIG (reference sequence). CDR3 in amino acids: CAWSAGGAFETQYF. CDR3 nucleotides: TGTGCCTGGAGTGCCGGGGGGGCTTTTGAGACCCAGTACTTC.

The chain employs TRBV5-4 and TRBJ2-1; TRBD2 might be the D (6 bases). Germline CDR1 is SGHNT and CDR2 is YYREEE (reference sequence). V lost 0 bases and J lost 13, with 14 bases in between. The CDR3 has 13 residues. For the CDR3, the DNA is TGTGCCAGCAGCTTGGCCGGGAGTGGAACACAGTTCTTC. Its translation is CASSLAGSGTQFF.

A few counts support this clonotype. J is TRBJ1-2 and V is TRBV18; 7 bases map to TRBD1. The junction had 4 bases not matched to a gene; V was cut back by 3 bases and J by 9 bases. CDR1 and CDR2 from the germline V gene are KGHSH and LQKENI. The CDR3 spans 12 residues. CDR3 sequence: CASSPAGGSYTF. In DNA, the CDR3 is TGTGCCAGCTCACCGGCAGGGGGAAGCTACACCTTC. The full variable domain, its missing parts supplied by reference TRBV18 and TRBJ1-2, is NAGVMQNPRHLVRRRGQEARLRCSPMKGHSHVYWYRQLPEEGLKFMVYLQKENIIDESGMPKERFSAEFPKEGPSILRIQQVVRGDSAAYFCASSPAGGSYTFGSGTRLTVV.

A word on this clonotype: It may be a read error: a sequence one base away is much more abundant. The chain joins TRBV6-5 to TRBJ2-2; 10 bases match TRBD2. Per germline, CDR1 MNHEY and CDR2 SVGAGI. The CDR3 contains 16 residues. Here the CDR3 reads CASSSFSGGNTGGLFF. Written as DNA, the CDR3 is TGTGCCAGCAGTTCCTTTAGCGGGGGGAACACCGGGGGGCTGTTTTTT.

This clonotype was counted a few times. Here the CDR3 DNA reads TGCAGTGCTTTCCCGGGACAGGGATCCAATGAGCAGTTCTTC. Residues: CSAFPGQGSNEQFF. This rearrangement joins TRBV20-1 to TRBJ2-1; 9 bases are a match to TRBD1. Germline V gene sequence: CDR1 DFQATT, CDR2 SNEGSKA (reference sequence). The CDR3 is 14 amino acids. J was trimmed by 6 bases and V by 5 bases; bases with no gene match: 8.

The DNA of the CDR3 is TGTGCCAGCTCACCAGGGACTAGCGGGGGGGCCGTCCCCAACATTCAGTACTTC. Amino acid sequence: CASSPGTSGGAVPNIQYF. The rearrangement joins TRBV18 to TRBJ2-4, with 16 bases lining up with TRBD2. V shed 2 bases, J shed 7 bases, and the junction held 8 bases outside the gene matches. The V gene's germline CDR1 is KGHSH and CDR2 LQKENI. The length of the CDR3 is 18 residues. Looking up the rest from reference TRBV18 and TRBJ2-4 gives the full variable domain: NAGVMQNPRHLVRRRGQEARLRCSPMKGHSHVYWYRQLPEEGLKFMVYLQKENIIDESGMPKERFSAEFPKEGPSILRIQQVVRGDSAAYFCASSPGTSGGAVPNIQYFGAGTRLSVL.

This chain links TRBV5-4 with TRBJ2-5; 7 nucleotides match TRBD2. There are 13 residues in the CDR3. CDR1 is SGHNT, CDR2 YYREEE, per germline (reference sequence). The J segment lost 2 bases and the V segment lost 4 bases, leaving 2 bases of the junction unmatched. CDR3 residues: CASSRGLQETQYF. CDR3 in DNA: TGTGCCAGCAGCCGGGGACTACAAGAGACCCAGTACTTC. The full variable domain, completed using reference TRBV5-4 and TRBJ2-5, is ETGVTQSPTHLIKTRGQQVTLRCSSQSGHNTVSWYQQALGQGPQFIFQYYREEENGRGNFPPRFSGLQFPNYSSELNVNALELDDSALYLCASSRGLQETQYFGPGTRLLVL.

This clonotype is large (0.1 to 1%) within its sample. This chain joins TRBV6-1 and TRBJ1-2; D is unresolved. The V gene's germline CDR1 is MNHNS and CDR2 SASEGT. Trimming removed 7 bases from V and 3 bases from J, with 18 bases in between. This CDR3 has 15 residues. Here the CDR3 reads CASTILTGSHYGYTF. The CDR3 nucleotides read TGTGCCAGCACAATACTAACCGGGAGTCACTATGGCTACACCTTC.